Ten or more counts support the clone carrying this T cell receptor (beta chain). TCRdb reprocessed the reads with MiXCR, giving one entry per CDR3 protein. The sample includes 45,000 to 55,000 distinct CDR3 sequences, 5.5% to 8% of them seen just once. This entry belongs to a study of patients with pleural tuberculosis. The CDR3 has 15 amino acids. Germline values: CDR1 LNHDA, CDR2 SQIVND (reference sequence). The junction had 6 bases not matched to a gene; V was cut back by 5 bases and J by 5 bases. The chain recombines TRBV19 with TRBJ2-4; 10 positions agree with TRBD2. The clonotype comes from a human donor with pleural tuberculosis. Here the CDR3 DNA reads TGTGCCAGTAGTGTTCGCGGACTAGCGGAAAACATTCAGTACTTC. This sequence encodes CASSVRGLAENIQYF.